Each of the 29 T cell receptor beta chains below was sequenced from the same sample in a study of shared clonotypes between healthy human individuals. Sequencing was performed with immunoSEQ multiplex PCR; in TCRdb, only in-frame clones are kept and a portion is missing. This sample has about 980,000 clones, with over 75% found just once. The specimen sequenced was memory CD4+ T cells sorted from blood. Subset indicated: CD45RA-negative fraction. The receptor source for this set is a young man in good health.

The chain has TRBV6-6 and TRBJ1-2; possible D gene TRBD1, 5 bases. Trimming cost V 0 bases and J 7 bases, with 15 bases left between them. This CDR3 spans 15 amino acids. Per the germline V gene, CDR1 is MNHNY and CDR2 is SVGAGI (reference sequence). CDR3 coding DNA: TGTGCCAGCAGTTACTCTCAGGGTGGCACTATTGGCTACACCTTC. Translated, it gives CASSYSQGGTIGYTF.

The chain has TRBV6-1 and TRBJ1-6, with D hard to call. The CDR3 runs to 13 residues. CDR1 MNHNS and CDR2 SASEGT come from the germline V gene. V was cut by 4 bases and J by 7 bases, with 8 bases left in between. In nucleotides, the CDR3 is TGTGCCAGCAGTGGGCAGGACAATTCACCCCTCCACTTT. This encodes CASSGQDNSPLHF.

The chain uses TRBV11-2 and TRBJ2-3; perhaps TRBD2 as D (5 bases). This CDR3 contains 15 residues. V lost 1 base and J 2 bases, leaving 10 bases between the germline ends. Germline V gene sequence: CDR1 SGHAT, CDR2 FQNNGV. CDR3 sequence (DNA): TGTGCCAGCAGCTTAGGGGCCCGGGACACAGATACGCAGTATTTT. Translated: CASSLGARDTDTQYF.

This clone turned up a few times. The J gene is TRBJ2-3, the V gene TRBV21-1; the DNA was not used to check the table's D call, TRBD2. TRBV21-1 constitutes a pseudogene. The CDR3 runs 17 residues. CDR3 in amino acids: CASSKGGGTISTDTQYF. As DNA, the CDR3 is TGTGCCAGCAGCAAAGGAGGGGGGACTATATCCACAGATACGCAGTATTTT.

The chain is built from TRBV6-6 and TRBJ1-5; D is uncertain. The CDR3 has 15 amino acids. The V gene's germline CDR1 is MNHNY and CDR2 SVGAGI (reference sequence). Trimming shortened V by 2 bases and J by 1 base, and 9 bases separated the two germline ends. CDR3: CASSYRPASNQPQHF. For the CDR3, the DNA is TGTGCCAGCAGTTACCGTCCGGCGAGCAATCAGCCCCAGCATTTT.

J is TRBJ2-3 and V is TRBV4-3; TRBD1 matches at 7 bases. The CDR3 contains 14 residues. After removal of 4 bases from V and 2 bases from J, the junction contained 3 bases not matched to a gene. The germline gives CDR1 LGHNA, CDR2 YSLEER. The CDR3 DNA reads as TGCGCCAGCAGCCCAGGGGGTCCCACAGATACGCAGTATTTT. As protein: CASSPGGPTDTQYF.

Regarding this clone: A far larger clone differs by one base, so this is likely a read error. V gene TRBV7-9 combines with J gene TRBJ1-5; D not certain. The V and J ends lost 1 base and 6 bases respectively, with 1 base between them. The V gene's germline CDR1 is SEHNR and CDR2 FQNEAQ (reference sequence). The CDR3 runs 11 residues. The CDR3 reads CASSLGQPQHF. In DNA form, the CDR3 reads TGTGCCAGCAGCTTAGGTCAGCCCCAGCATTTT.

V usage is TRBV6-1 and J usage is TRBJ1-4, with D maybe TRBD1 (6 bases). This CDR3 spans 13 amino acids. Germline V gene lookup returns CDR1 MNHNS and CDR2 SASEGT. Trimming left V 6 bases short and J 8 bases short, with 13 bases between. In nucleotides, the CDR3 is TGTGCCAGCAGGCTCGGACAGACCGAAAAACTGTTTTTT. Translating gives CASRLGQTEKLFF.

On this clone itself: Other DNA sequences of this sample code for an identical CDR3. The chain links TRBV2 to TRBJ2-7; D gene unclear. The length of the CDR3 is 11 residues. The germline gives CDR1 SNHLY, CDR2 FYNNEI. V lost 4 bases, J lost 5 bases, and 6 bases lay in between. The CDR3 sequence is CASSVLNEQYF. The CDR3 DNA is TGTGCCAGCAGTGTTCTAAACGAGCAGTACTTC.

The V gene is TRBV5-1, the J gene TRBJ1-2, with no clear D. The CDR3 is 14 residues long. With 1 base removed from V and 4 bases from J, the gap between germline ends came to 11 bases. The germline V gene has CDR1 SGHRS and CDR2 YFSETQ. The CDR3 sequence is CASSLQQSFYGYTF. In nucleotides, the CDR3 is TGCGCCAGCAGCTTGCAGCAATCTTTCTATGGCTACACCTTC.

The CDR3, as DNA: TGTGCCTGGAGTGTAATGGGGGGGACTAACTATGGCTACACCTTC. Encoded protein: CAWSVMGGTNYGYTF. The J gene is TRBJ1-2, the V gene TRBV30, with D maybe TRBD1 (5 bases). Trimming removed 0 bases from V and 0 bases from J, with 11 bases in between. The CDR3 contains 15 residues. Germline loops: CDR1 GTSNPN, CDR2 SVGIG (reference sequence).

V usage is TRBV5-1 and J usage is TRBJ1-1; tentative D call: TRBD1 (6 bases). Germline CDR1 is SGHRS and CDR2 is YFSETQ. The CDR3 totals 14 residues. Trimming removed 5 bases at V and 1 base at J, with 12 bases between. The CDR3 bases are TGCGCCAGCAGGGCCGGGACACAGAACACTGAAGCTTTCTTT. Its protein is CASRAGTQNTEAFF. The full variable domain, its missing parts supplied by reference TRBV5-1 and TRBJ1-1, is KAGVTQTPRYLIKTRGQQVTLSCSPISGHRSVSWYQQTPGQGLQFLFEYFSETQRNKGNFPGRFSGRQFSNSRSEMNVSTLELGDSALYLCASRAGTQNTEAFFGQGTRLTVV.

This chain links TRBV7-2 with TRBJ2-5, with D uncertain. CDR1 and CDR2 (germline): SGHTA, FQGNSA. The CDR3 has 14 residues. Trimming removed 5 bases at V and 5 bases at J, with 15 bases between. The CDR3 DNA is TGTGCCAGCAGCCCTCCCCCCCTCTACGAGACCCAGTACTTC. The encoded protein is CASSPPPLYETQYF. Full variable domain (missing parts from reference TRBV7-2 and TRBJ2-5): GAGVSQSPSNKVTEKGKDVELRCDPISGHTALYWYRQSLGQGLEFLIYFQGNSAPDKSGLPSDRFSAERTGGSVSTLTIQRTQQEDSAVYLCASSPPPLYETQYFGPGTRLLVL.

This chain connects TRBV10-1 to TRBJ2-3; tentative D call: TRBD2 (6 bases). Germline CDR1 is WNHNN and CDR2 is SYGVQD (reference sequence). The CDR3 has 15 amino acids. Deletions cut 5 bases from V and 2 bases from J, with 14 bases between. The CDR3 DNA reads as TGCGCCAGCAGTTCCGGGACTTTGGACACAGATACGCAGTATTTT. Its protein product is CASSSGTLDTDTQYF.

This clone was detected only a few times. The same CDR3 arises from other DNA sequences in this sample as well. This rearrangement joins TRBV10-3 to TRBJ1-5, with TRBD1 as a possible D gene (5 bases). The CDR3 contains 14 residues. Germline V CDR1 and CDR2: ENHRY, SYGVKD. V was shortened by 0 bases and J by 4 bases, with 7 bases between the two germline ends. This CDR3 reads CAISESGGNQPQHF. In DNA form, the CDR3 reads TGTGCCATCAGTGAGTCGGGGGGAAATCAGCCCCAGCATTTT.

The V gene is TRBV7-2, the J gene TRBJ2-2; no definite D call. Germline V CDR1 and CDR2: SGHTA, FQGNSA. Trimming shortened V by 0 bases and J by 4 bases, and 6 bases separated the two germline ends. CDR3 length equals 14 residues. In nucleotides, the CDR3 is TGTGCCAGCAGCTTAGCAGGTTTCACCGGGGAGCTGTTTTTT. This codes for CASSLAGFTGELFF. The whole variable domain, remainder taken from reference TRBV7-2 and TRBJ2-2, is GAGVSQSPSNKVTEKGKDVELRCDPISGHTALYWYRQSLGQGLEFLIYFQGNSAPDKSGLPSDRFSAERTGGSVSTLTIQRTQQEDSAVYLCASSLAGFTGELFFGEGSRLTVL.

The V call is TRBV7-9, the J call TRBJ2-7; D might be TRBD1 or TRBD2, each matching 7 bases. V lost 4 bases, J lost 9 bases, and 25 bases lay in between. Germline CDR1 SEHNR, CDR2 FQNEAQ (reference sequence). The CDR3 loop spans 16 amino acids. The CDR3 protein is CASSSPSAGGAAGQYF. CDR3 sequence (DNA): TGTGCCAGCAGCTCCCCGAGTGCAGGGGGGGCGGCGGGGCAGTACTTC.

In nucleotides, the CDR3 is TGTGCCAGCAGATTTCGGGACAGGAGCTCCTACGAGCAGTACTTC. Protein sequence: CASRFRDRSSYEQYF. The V gene is TRBV7-2, the J gene TRBJ2-7; 8 positions agree with TRBD1. This CDR3 is built from 15 residues. The V gene's germline CDR1 is SGHTA and CDR2 FQGNSA. Losses at the gene ends were 6 bases for V and 0 bases for J; bases not matched to a gene: 7.

The chain combines TRBV2 with TRBJ1-4; D perhaps matches TRBD1 (5 bases). Trimming removed 6 bases from V and 2 bases from J, with 10 bases in between. Germline V CDR1 and CDR2: SNHLY, FYNNEI. The CDR3 spans 14 residues. CDR3 bases: TGTGCCAGCAGGCCAGGGACGACTAATGAAAAACTGTTTTTT. Translation gives CASRPGTTNEKLFF. Drawing the rest from reference TRBV2 and TRBJ1-4, the complete variable domain is EPEVTQTPSHQVTQMGQEVILRCVPISNHLYFYWYRQILGQKVEFLVSFYNNEISEKSEIFDDQFSVERPDGSNFTLKIRSTKLEDSAMYFCASRPGTTNEKLFFGSGTQLSVL.

V gene TRBV11-2 combines with J gene TRBJ1-2; D not certain. The ends were cut back, 5 bases at V and 7 bases at J, with 14 bases in the middle. The germline gives CDR1 SGHAT, CDR2 FQNNGV. The CDR3 runs 13 residues. The CDR3 nucleotides are TGTGCCAGCAGCCGTGGGCCCGACGGTGGCTACACCTTC. It codes for CASSRGPDGGYTF.

This clone was seen at least ten times. The chain joins TRBV7-3 to TRBJ2-7; TRBD1 aligns across 7 bases. This CDR3 comprises 15 residues. The V gene end was trimmed by 5 bases and the J gene end by 2 bases; junction bases not matched to a gene: 9. Germline CDR1 and CDR2: SGHTA and FQGTGA. The CDR3 protein is CASSPNRDSPYEQYF. The CDR3 nucleotides are TGTGCCAGCAGCCCTAACCGGGACAGCCCCTACGAGCAGTACTTC.

V usage is TRBV9 and J usage is TRBJ1-6, with D unclear. Deletions cut 1 base from V and 9 bases from J, with 8 bases between. In germline, CDR1 is SGDLS, CDR2 YYNGEE. CDR3 size: 13 residues. CDR3 in amino acids: CASSVTLGSPLHF. For the CDR3, the DNA is TGTGCCAGCAGCGTAACATTGGGTTCACCCCTCCACTTT.

The chain recombines TRBV5-1 with TRBJ1-6; 11 bases fit TRBD1. CDR1 and CDR2 from the germline V gene are SGHRS and YFSETQ. The CDR3 runs to 15 residues. Unmatched junction bases numbered 3, after V lost 2 bases and J lost 8 bases. The CDR3 DNA reads as TGCGCCAGCAGCTTCTCGGGACAGGGGGATTCACCCCTCCACTTT. Translated: CASSFSGQGDSPLHF.

DNA of the CDR3: TGTGCCAGCAGCTTTGCAGGGGGCGGCACTGAAGCTTTCTTT. Translating gives CASSFAGGGTEAFF. The rearrangement uses TRBV11-2 and TRBJ1-1, with 8 bases matching TRBD1. Germline assignment: CDR1 SGHAT and CDR2 FQNNGV. The CDR3 has 14 amino acids. Trimming at V came to 3 bases and at J to 4 bases, leaving 4 bases not matched to a gene.

Points on this clone: An end of the junction does not agree with germline; a read error may underlie this. This rearrangement joins TRBV7-2 to TRBJ1-2; weak D call: TRBD1 (5 bases). This CDR3 contains 12 residues. Looked up from germline, CDR1 is SGHTA and CDR2 is FQGNSA. CDR3 residues: CASSLVRGDRAF. Here the CDR3 DNA reads TGTGCCAGCAGCTTAGTTCGGGGGGACCGTGCCTTC.

Only one count was recorded for this clone. The chain couples TRBV4-1 to TRBJ1-3; TRBD1 matches 7 bases. Per germline, CDR1 MGHRA and CDR2 YSYEKL. V lost 3 bases and J lost 0; bases outside the gene matches: 11. The CDR3 covers 18 residues. The CDR3 spells CASSQTLDRPSSGNTIYF. DNA of the CDR3: TGCGCCAGCAGCCAGACATTGGACAGGCCGAGCTCTGGAAACACCATATATTTT.

This clone was seen only once. The genes are TRBV7-2 and TRBJ2-3, with 7 bases that match TRBD2. J was trimmed by 2 bases and V by 2 bases; bases with no gene match: 4. This CDR3 has 15 amino acids. Germline V gene sequence: CDR1 SGHTA, CDR2 FQGNSA. CDR3 region: CASSLSGVVTDTQYF. The CDR3 DNA sequence: TGTGCCAGCAGCTTAAGCGGGGTCGTCACAGATACGCAGTATTTT.

The chain links TRBV7-3 to TRBJ1-1; D not certain. CDR3 length equals 15 residues. The V gene's germline CDR1 is SGHTA and CDR2 FQGTGA. V was pared by 5 bases and J by 4 bases, with 17 bases between. CDR3 loop: CASSMTYGLGTEAFF. The CDR3, as DNA: TGTGCCAGCAGCATGACCTACGGGTTGGGCACTGAAGCTTTCTTT.

CDR3 amino acids: CASRVRSSNQPQHF. The CDR3 coding sequence is TGTGCCAGCAGGGTTCGAAGTAGCAATCAGCCCCAGCATTTT. The chain joins TRBV27 to TRBJ1-5, with D uncertain. CDR1 and CDR2 (germline): MNHEY, SMNVEV (reference sequence). This CDR3 has 14 residues. The V and J ends lost 6 bases and 0 bases respectively, with 9 bases between them.